This T cell receptor beta chain appears in the sequencing data of a study of technical replicates of blood from a handful of donors. Produced via immunoSEQ multiplex PCR; TCRdb's table is partial and in-frame only. This sample has 65,000 to 85,000 clones, with 85% to 95% found just once. Germline V gene data show CDR1 as SGHVS and CDR2 as FQNEAQ. The V gene lost 0 bases and the J gene lost 2 bases, with 13 bases spanning the gap. The CDR3 is made up of 16 amino acids. This chain links TRBV7-8 with TRBJ1-1, with D possibly TRBD1 on 5 matching bases. The TCR sequence derives from a human donor in good health. The source material was T cells isolated from PBMCs. The CDR3 sequence: CASSLASGEVNTEAFF. The DNA for the CDR3 is TGTGCCAGCAGCTTAGCGTCGGGGGAGGTTAACACTGAAGCTTTCTTT.